This T cell receptor (beta chain) was identified during a study of blood T cell repertoires in COVID-19. This CDR3 is built from 14 residues. Trimming removed 5 bases at V and 4 bases at J, with 14 bases between. Germline assignment: CDR1 SGHVS and CDR2 FQNEAQ. Generated by immunoSEQ multiplex PCR, the TCRdb table keeps only in-frame clones and is missing some. The data show more than 55,000 clones, with more than 80% seen just once and 15% to 20% held by the top ten. The chain recombines TRBV7-8 with TRBJ1-2, with D perhaps TRBD1 (6 bases). The material sequenced was peripheral blood. This TCR came from a woman aged 55-69 years with COVID-19, enrolled during active disease. CDR3 sequence reads: CASSPGGAGYGYTF. For the CDR3, the DNA is TGTGCCAGCAGCCCTGGGGGCGCCGGCTATGGCTACACCTTC.